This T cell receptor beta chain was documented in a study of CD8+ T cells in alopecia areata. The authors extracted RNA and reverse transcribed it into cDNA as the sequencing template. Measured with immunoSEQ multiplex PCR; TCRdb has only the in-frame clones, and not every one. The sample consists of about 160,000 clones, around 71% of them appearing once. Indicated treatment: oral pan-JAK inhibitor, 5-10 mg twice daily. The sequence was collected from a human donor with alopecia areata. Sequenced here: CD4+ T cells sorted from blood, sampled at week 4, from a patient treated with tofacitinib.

In DNA, the CDR3 is TGCGCCAGCAGCTTTTGGGGCGGGCAAGAGACCCAGTACTTC. Amino acid sequence: CASSFWGGQETQYF. The genes are TRBV5-1 and TRBJ2-5, with D tentatively TRBD1 or TRBD2 (5 bases each). The CDR3 sequence is 14 residues long. Germline values: CDR1 SGHRS, CDR2 YFSETQ. V dropped 2 bases and J dropped 2 bases, with 10 bases sitting between them. The variable domain in full, with the rest retrieved from reference TRBV5-1 and TRBJ2-5, is KAGVTQTPRYLIKTRGQQVTLSCSPISGHRSVSWYQQTPGQGLQFLFEYFSETQRNKGNFPGRFSGRQFSNSRSEMNVSTLELGDSALYLCASSFWGGQETQYFGPGTRLLVL.